This T cell receptor (beta chain) was sequenced during a study of T cell changes during pregnancy in multiple sclerosis. Generated by immunoSEQ multiplex PCR, the TCRdb table keeps only in-frame clones and is missing some. The data show about 89,000 clones, 90% to 95% seen once. The V and J ends lost 1 base and 5 bases, in that order; junction bases with no gene match: 7. Per the germline V gene, CDR1 is KGHSH and CDR2 is LQKENI. The CDR3 extends over 17 amino acids. This chain links TRBV18 with TRBJ2-3, with 12 bases matching TRBD2. This clonotype was obtained from a female donor with multiple sclerosis, enrolled in a pregnancy study. The source material was peripheral blood, sampled in the third trimester of pregnancy. The DNA for the CDR3 is TGTGCCAGCTCACCACTGATGACTAGCGGGAGAATAGATACGCAGTATTTT. It encodes CASSPLMTSGRIDTQYF.